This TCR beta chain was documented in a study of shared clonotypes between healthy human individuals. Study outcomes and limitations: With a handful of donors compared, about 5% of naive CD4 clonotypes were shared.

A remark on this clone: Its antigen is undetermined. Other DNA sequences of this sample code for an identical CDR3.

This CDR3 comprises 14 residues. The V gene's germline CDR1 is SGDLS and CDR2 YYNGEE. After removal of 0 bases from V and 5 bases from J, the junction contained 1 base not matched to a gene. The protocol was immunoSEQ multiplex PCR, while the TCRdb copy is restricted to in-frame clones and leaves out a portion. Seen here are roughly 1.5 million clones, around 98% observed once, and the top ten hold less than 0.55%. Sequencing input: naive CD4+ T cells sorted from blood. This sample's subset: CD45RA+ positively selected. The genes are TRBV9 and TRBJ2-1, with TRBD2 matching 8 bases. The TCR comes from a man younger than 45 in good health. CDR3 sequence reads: CASSVVAGHNEQFF. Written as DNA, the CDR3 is TGTGCCAGCAGCGTAGTAGCGGGGCACAATGAGCAGTTCTTC.